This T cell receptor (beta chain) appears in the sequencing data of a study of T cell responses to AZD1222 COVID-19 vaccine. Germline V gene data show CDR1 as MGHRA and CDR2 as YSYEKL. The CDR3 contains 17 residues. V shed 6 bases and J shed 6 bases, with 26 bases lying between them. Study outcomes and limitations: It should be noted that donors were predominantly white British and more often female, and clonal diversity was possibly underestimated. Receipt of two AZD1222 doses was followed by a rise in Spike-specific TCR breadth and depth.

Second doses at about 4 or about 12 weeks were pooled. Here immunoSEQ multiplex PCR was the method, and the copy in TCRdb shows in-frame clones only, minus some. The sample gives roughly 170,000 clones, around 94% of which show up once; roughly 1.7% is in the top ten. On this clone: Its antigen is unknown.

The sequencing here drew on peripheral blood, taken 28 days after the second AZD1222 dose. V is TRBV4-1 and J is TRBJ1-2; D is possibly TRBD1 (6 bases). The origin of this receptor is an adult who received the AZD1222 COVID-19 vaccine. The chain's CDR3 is CASRDTLRTGRRDGYTF. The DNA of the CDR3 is TGCGCCAGCAGAGACACATTGAGAACAGGGCGCCGAGATGGCTACACCTTC.